These 15 T cell receptor beta chains originate from one sample sequenced in a study of tumor and adjacent non-tumor tissue in lung cancer. RNA was extracted from bulk tissue without any cell sorting. The normal lung tissue was taken more than 3 cm from the tumor edge. Three rounds of nested PCR, following a modified ARM-PCR protocol, produced the TCRbeta library. TCRdb used MiXCR to reprocess the multiplex PCR reads, holding one entry per CDR3 protein. Altogether some 99,000 distinct CDR3 sequences are present, about 61% being singletons, with the ten largest covering 15% to 20%. The sequencing input was distant non-tumor lung tissue. Every receptor here comes from a man aged 60 to 69 with non-small cell lung cancer.

The chain employs TRBV12-5 and TRBJ2-3; TRBD2 aligns across 9 bases. Germline V lookup: CDR1 LGHNT, CDR2 FRNRAP. The CDR3 loop spans 18 amino acids. The CDR3 sequence is CISGLVRGLATSTDTQYF. The CDR3 coding sequence is TGTATTAGTGGTTTGGTACGGGGACTAGCAACTAGCACAGATACGCAGTATTTT.

Worth noting for this clonotype: A read error may account for a junction end that differs from germline. The chain links TRBV6-6 to TRBJ1-6, with D maybe TRBD1 (5 bases). This CDR3 is 13 amino acids long. Per germline, CDR1 MNHNY and CDR2 SVGAGI (reference sequence). The CDR3 sequence is CASKRQSSSSLHF. The CDR3, as DNA: TGTGCCAGCAAGCGACAGAGCTCTTCATCCCTCCACTTT.

Comments on this clonotype: The final CDR3 position lacks the conserved phenylalanine or tryptophan, pointing to a likely read error. The rearrangement uses TRBV6-1 and TRBJ2-7; a possible D gene is TRBD1 (5 bases). This CDR3 spans 10 amino acids. The germline V gene has CDR1 MNHNS and CDR2 SASEGT. CDR3 coding DNA: TGTGTCAGCCTCGACAGTAAGCAGTACATC. Encoded protein: CVSLDSKQYI.

This clonotype was observed a few times. A clone one base away is much larger, so this may be a read error. CDR3 protein: CSVTGGRETQYF. In DNA form, the CDR3 reads TGCAGCGTGACAGGAGGACGAGAGACCCAGTACTTC. V is TRBV29-1 and J is TRBJ2-5; tentative D call: TRBD1 (6 bases). With 6 bases removed from V and 4 bases from J, the gap between germline ends came to 12 bases. The germline V gene encodes CDR1 SQVTM and CDR2 ANQGSEA. This CDR3 region has 12 residues.

The chain uses TRBV5-6 and TRBJ2-7; D is uncertain. CDR3 length equals 18 residues. The germline V gene has CDR1 SGHDT and CDR2 YYEEEE. V was cut by 2 bases and J by 2 bases, with 23 bases left in between. CDR3 DNA: TGTGCCAGCAGCTTCAAAGGATATTTGGGAATTCCCACCTACGAGCAGTACTTC. As protein: CASSFKGYLGIPTYEQYF.

Remarks on this clonotype: Relative to the germline gene, one junction end is altered; a read error may explain this. The chain is built from TRBV5-1 and TRBJ1-1, with unresolved D. The germline CDR1 and CDR2 sequences are SGHRS and YFSETQ. The CDR3 has 12 amino acids. CDR3 protein: CATSGSNTEVFF. DNA of the CDR3: TGCGCCACCTCCGGGAGTAACACTGAAGTTTTCTTT.

The chain has TRBV6-2 or TRBV6-3 and TRBJ2-7, with 8 bases lining up with TRBD2. Germline-derived CDR1 and CDR2 are MNHEY and SVGEGT. This CDR3 has 12 amino acids. After removal of 10 bases from V and 8 bases from J, the junction contained 10 bases not matched to a gene. As DNA, the CDR3 is TGTGCCAACCGGGAGGGCGGACAGAAGCAGTACTTC. It encodes CANREGGQKQYF.

For this clonotype: A read error is likely, as this CDR3 ends without the conserved phenylalanine or tryptophan. The chain has TRBV5-1 and TRBJ2-2, with D possibly being TRBD1 or TRBD2 (5 bases each). CDR1 is SGHRS and CDR2 is YFSETQ in the germline V gene. V gave up 5 bases and J gave up 6 bases, with 17 bases separating them. The CDR3 has 15 residues. As DNA, the CDR3 is TGCGCCAGCAGTTCGCTTTGGGGGAGTTCCGGGGAGCTGTTTCTT. This encodes CASSSLWGSSGELFL.

Regarding this clonotype: A junction boundary mismatches the germline segment, possibly from a read error. The chain combines TRBV28 with TRBJ2-7, with D possibly being TRBD2 (6 bases). Germline V gene sequence: CDR1 MDHEN, CDR2 SYDVKM. The CDR3 runs 13 residues. CDR3 in amino acids: CASSTGLSGEQCF. CDR3 DNA sequence: TGTGCCAGCAGTACGGGCCTTTCGGGGGAGCAATGCTTC. The full variable domain, in which reference TRBV28 and TRBJ2-7 provide the parts outside the CDR3, is DVKVTQSSRYLVKRTGEKVFLECVQDMDHENMFWYRQDPGLGLRLIYFSYDVKMKEKGDIPEGYSVSREKKERFSLILESASTNQTSMYLCASSTGLSGEQCFGPGTRLTVT.

This clonotype occurred once. No conserved phenylalanine or tryptophan ends this CDR3, so it is likely a read error. V and J are TRBV29-1 and TRBJ2-3; TRBD1 or TRBD2 may be the D gene (5 bases each). There are 15 residues in the CDR3. Germline CDR1 SQVTM, CDR2 ANQGSEA. CDR3 protein: CSAEIGVGGTDTQYL. The CDR3 region has the DNA TGTAGCGCCGAAATAGGGGTTGGGGGTACAGATACGCAGTATCTT.

This clonotype came up many times. This rearrangement joins TRBV12-3 or TRBV12-4 to TRBJ2-7; the D is unclear. The V end lost 5 bases, the J end lost 2 bases, and 10 bases lay between the germline ends. The CDR3 covers 13 residues. In DNA, the CDR3 is TGTGCCAGCAGTGCTAGTGCAGCCTACGAGCAGTACTTC. This encodes CASSASAAYEQYF.

Concerning this clonotype itself: At one end, the junction sequence differs from germline, possibly due to a read error. This sequence joins TRBV28 and TRBJ2-3, with TRBD2 identical over 7 bases. The CDR3 sequence is 16 residues long. CDR1 and CDR2 (germline): MDHEN, SYDVKM. The CDR3 bases are TGTGCCAGCTGTTTGCCAACCGGGAGGTACACAGATACGCAGTATTTT. Translation gives CASCLPTGRYTDTQYF.

The chain combines TRBV29-1 with TRBJ1-5; the D call may be TRBD1 or TRBD2 (6 bases each). The J call is doubtful: the DNA matches TRBJ2-3 better. CDR3 length: 16 residues. The V gene's germline CDR1 is SQVTM and CDR2 ANQGSEA. In DNA, the CDR3 is TGCAGCGTCCGGCTGGGGGGCCAGGGAGACAATCAGCCCCAGTATTTT. Translated: CSVRLGGQGDNQPQYF.

Notes on this clonotype: Possible read error: a much larger clone is one base away. Since no conserved phenylalanine or tryptophan closes the CDR3, a read error is the likely cause. The V and J genes are TRBV4-2 and TRBJ1-2; tentatively, D is TRBD1 (5 bases). Germline V gene data show CDR1 as LGHNA and CDR2 as YNFKEQ. This CDR3 is built from 14 residues. Trimming shortened V by 3 bases and J by 8 bases, and 16 bases separated the two germline ends. CDR3 protein: CASSHSGTIRGYTL. CDR3 DNA sequence: TGTGCCAGCAGCCATTCCGGGACGATTAGGGGCTACACCTTA.

This clonotype has more than one count but fewer than ten. A clone one base away is much larger, so this may be a read error. This chain links TRBV12-3 or TRBV12-4 with TRBJ1-2, with no clear D. Trimming took off 5 bases at V and 6 bases at J, with 10 bases between the two ends. This CDR3 has 12 residues. The CDR3 protein is CASSTQLDGYTF. The CDR3, as DNA: TGTGCCAGCAGTACACAACTGGATGGCTACACCTTC.